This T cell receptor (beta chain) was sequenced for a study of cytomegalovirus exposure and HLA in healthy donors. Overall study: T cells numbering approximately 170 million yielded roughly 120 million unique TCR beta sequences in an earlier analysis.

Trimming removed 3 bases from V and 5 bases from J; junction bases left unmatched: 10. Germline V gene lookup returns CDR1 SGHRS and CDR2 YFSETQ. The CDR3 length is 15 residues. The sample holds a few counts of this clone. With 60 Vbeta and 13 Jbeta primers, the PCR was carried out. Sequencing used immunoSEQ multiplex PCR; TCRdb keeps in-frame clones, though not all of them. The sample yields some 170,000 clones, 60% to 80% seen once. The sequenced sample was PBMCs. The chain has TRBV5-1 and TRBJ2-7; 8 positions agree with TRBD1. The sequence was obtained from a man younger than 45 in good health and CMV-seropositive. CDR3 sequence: CASSSNSGQVDEQYF. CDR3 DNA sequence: TGCGCCAGCAGCTCAAATTCGGGACAGGTGGACGAGCAGTACTTC. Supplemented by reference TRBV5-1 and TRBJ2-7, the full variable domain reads KAGVTQTPRYLIKTRGQQVTLSCSPISGHRSVSWYQQTPGQGLQFLFEYFSETQRNKGNFPGRFSGRQFSNSRSEMNVSTLELGDSALYLCASSSNSGQVDEQYFGPGTRLTVT.